This T cell receptor (beta chain) is from a study of radiation and T cells in renal cell carcinoma. The repertoire was sequenced with immunoSEQ multiplex PCR; TCRdb's copy has only in-frame clones and lacks some. Of around 8,600 clones in the sample, about 65% were seen once. The treatment was: treatment-naive control, cytoreductive nephrectomy. The CDR3 totals 15 residues. V was pared by 2 bases and J by 4 bases, with 10 bases between. CDR1 SGHRS and CDR2 YFSETQ come from the germline V gene. This receptor was obtained from a woman in her 70s with renal cell carcinoma. The V call is TRBV5-1, the J call TRBJ2-6, with D possibly TRBD2 on 6 matching bases. The specimen comprised tumor tissue, sampled from a patient whose treatment was nephrectomy without radiotherapy. CDR3 in amino acids: CASSFGGTGANVLTF. The CDR3 DNA reads as TGCGCCAGCAGCTTTGGAGGGACCGGGGCCAACGTCCTGACTTTC.